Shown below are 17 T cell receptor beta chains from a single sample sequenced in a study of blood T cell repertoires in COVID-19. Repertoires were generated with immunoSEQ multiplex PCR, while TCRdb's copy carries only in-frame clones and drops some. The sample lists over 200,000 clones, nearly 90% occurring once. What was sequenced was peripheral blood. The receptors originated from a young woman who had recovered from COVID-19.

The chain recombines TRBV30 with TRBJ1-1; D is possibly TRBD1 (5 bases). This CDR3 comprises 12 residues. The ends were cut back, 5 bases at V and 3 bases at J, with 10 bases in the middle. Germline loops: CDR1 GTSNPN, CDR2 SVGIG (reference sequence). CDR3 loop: CAWGWGDTEAFF. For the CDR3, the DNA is TGTGCCTGGGGGTGGGGGGACACTGAAGCTTTCTTT. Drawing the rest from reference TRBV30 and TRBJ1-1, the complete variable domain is SQTIHQWPATLVQPVGSPLSLECTVEGTSNPNLYWYRQAAGRGLQLLFYSVGIGQISSEVPQNLSASRPQDRQFILSSKKLLLSDSGFYLCAWGWGDTEAFFGQGTRLTVV.

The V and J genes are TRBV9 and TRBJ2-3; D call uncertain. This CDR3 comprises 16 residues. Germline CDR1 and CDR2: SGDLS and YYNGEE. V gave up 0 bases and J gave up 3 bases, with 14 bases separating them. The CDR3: CASSVGIAEETDTQYF. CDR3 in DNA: TGTGCCAGCAGCGTAGGGATAGCCGAGGAGACAGATACGCAGTATTTT.

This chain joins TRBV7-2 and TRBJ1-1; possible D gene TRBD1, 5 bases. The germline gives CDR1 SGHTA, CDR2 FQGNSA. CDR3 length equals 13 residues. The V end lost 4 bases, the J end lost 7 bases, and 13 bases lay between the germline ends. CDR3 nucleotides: TGTGCCAGCAGCTGGGGGGAAGGTATTGAAGCTTTCTTT. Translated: CASSWGEGIEAFF.

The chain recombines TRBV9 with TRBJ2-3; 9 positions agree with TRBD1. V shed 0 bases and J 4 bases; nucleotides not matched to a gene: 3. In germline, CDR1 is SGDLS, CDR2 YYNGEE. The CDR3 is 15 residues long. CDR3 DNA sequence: TGTGCCAGCAGCGTAGCGACAGGGGGGGCAGATACGCAGTATTTT. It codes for CASSVATGGADTQYF.

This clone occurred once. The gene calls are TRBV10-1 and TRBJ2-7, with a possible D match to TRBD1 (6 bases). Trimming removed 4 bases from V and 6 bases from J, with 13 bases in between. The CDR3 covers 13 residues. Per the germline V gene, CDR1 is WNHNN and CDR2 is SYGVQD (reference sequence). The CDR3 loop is CASSVTGFGEQYF. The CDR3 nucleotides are TGCGCCAGCAGTGTGACAGGCTTTGGCGAGCAGTACTTC.

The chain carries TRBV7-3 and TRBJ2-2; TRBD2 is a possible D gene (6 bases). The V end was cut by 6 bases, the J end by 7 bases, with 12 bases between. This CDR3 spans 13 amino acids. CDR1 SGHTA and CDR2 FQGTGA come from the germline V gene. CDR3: CASREGTHGELFF. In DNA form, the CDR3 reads TGTGCCAGCAGGGAGGGGACCCACGGGGAGCTGTTTTTT.

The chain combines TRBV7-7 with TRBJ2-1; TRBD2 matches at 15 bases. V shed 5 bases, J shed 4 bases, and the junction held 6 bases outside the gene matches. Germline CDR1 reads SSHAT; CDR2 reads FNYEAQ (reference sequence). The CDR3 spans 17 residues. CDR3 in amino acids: CASSAAGLAGGYNEQFF. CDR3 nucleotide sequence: TGTGCCAGCAGCGCCGCCGGACTAGCGGGAGGGTACAATGAGCAGTTCTTC.

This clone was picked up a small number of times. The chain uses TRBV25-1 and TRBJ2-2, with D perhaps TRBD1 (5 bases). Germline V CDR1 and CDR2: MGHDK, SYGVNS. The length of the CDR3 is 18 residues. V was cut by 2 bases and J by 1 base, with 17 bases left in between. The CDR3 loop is CASSEGVRKGLNTGELFF. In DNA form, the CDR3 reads TGTGCCAGCAGTGAAGGGGTTAGGAAGGGGCTGAACACCGGGGAGCTGTTTTTT. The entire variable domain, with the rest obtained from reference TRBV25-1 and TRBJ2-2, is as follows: EADIYQTPRYLVIGTGKKITLECSQTMGHDKMYWYQQDPGMELHLIHYSYGVNSTEKGDLSSESTVSRIRTEHFPLTLESARPSHTSQYLCASSEGVRKGLNTGELFFGEGSRLTVL.

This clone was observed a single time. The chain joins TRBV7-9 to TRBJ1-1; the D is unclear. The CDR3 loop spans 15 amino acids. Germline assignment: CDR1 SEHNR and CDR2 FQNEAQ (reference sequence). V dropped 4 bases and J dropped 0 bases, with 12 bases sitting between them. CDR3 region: CASSSRRSLNTEAFF. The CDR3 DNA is TGTGCCAGCAGCTCAAGGAGGAGCTTGAACACTGAAGCTTTCTTT.

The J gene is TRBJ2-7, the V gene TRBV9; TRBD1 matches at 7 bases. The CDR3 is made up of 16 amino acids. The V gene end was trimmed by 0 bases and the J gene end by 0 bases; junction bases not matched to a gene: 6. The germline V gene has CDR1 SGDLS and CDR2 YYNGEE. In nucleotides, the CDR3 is TGTGCCAGCAGCGTAGGCCCGGACAGGACCTCCTACGAGCAGTACTTC. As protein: CASSVGPDRTSYEQYF.

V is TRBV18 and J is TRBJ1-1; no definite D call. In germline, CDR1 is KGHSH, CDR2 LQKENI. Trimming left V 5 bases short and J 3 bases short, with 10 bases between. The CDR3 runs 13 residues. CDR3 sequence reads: CASSSSEHTEAFF. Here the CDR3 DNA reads TGTGCCAGCTCATCTTCTGAGCACACTGAAGCTTTCTTT.

CDR3 sequence reads: CASSFPGLAGDWSYNEQFF. DNA for the CDR3: TGTGCCAGCAGTTTTCCGGGACTAGCGGGAGACTGGTCCTACAATGAGCAGTTCTTC. The rearrangement uses TRBV6-2 or TRBV6-3 and TRBJ2-1, with 14 nucleotides matching TRBD2. J was trimmed by 1 base and V by 4 bases; bases with no gene match: 9. The CDR3 is made up of 19 amino acids. Germline loops: CDR1 MNHEY, CDR2 SVGEGT.

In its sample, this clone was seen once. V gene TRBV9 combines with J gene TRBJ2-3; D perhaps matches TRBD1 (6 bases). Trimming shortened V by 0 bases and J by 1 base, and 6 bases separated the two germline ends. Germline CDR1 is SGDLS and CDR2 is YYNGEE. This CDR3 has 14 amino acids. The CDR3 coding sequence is TGTGCCAGCAGCGTAGGGACAGGCACAGATACGCAGTATTTT. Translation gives CASSVGTGTDTQYF.

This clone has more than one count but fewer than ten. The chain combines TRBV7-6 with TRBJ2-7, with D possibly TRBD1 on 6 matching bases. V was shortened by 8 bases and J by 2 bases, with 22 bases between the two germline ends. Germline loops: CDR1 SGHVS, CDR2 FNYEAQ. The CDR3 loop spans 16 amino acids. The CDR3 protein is CASGSPKGVPTYEQYF. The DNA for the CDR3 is TGTGCCAGCGGGTCACCGAAGGGGGTACCCACCTACGAGCAGTACTTC.

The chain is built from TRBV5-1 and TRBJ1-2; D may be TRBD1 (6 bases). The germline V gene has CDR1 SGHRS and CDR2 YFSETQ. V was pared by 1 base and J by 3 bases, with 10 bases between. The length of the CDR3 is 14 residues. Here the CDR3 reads CASSLSRGDYGYTF. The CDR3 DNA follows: TGCGCCAGCAGCTTGAGCAGGGGTGACTATGGCTACACCTTC. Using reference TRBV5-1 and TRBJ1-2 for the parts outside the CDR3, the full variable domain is KAGVTQTPRYLIKTRGQQVTLSCSPISGHRSVSWYQQTPGQGLQFLFEYFSETQRNKGNFPGRFSGRQFSNSRSEMNVSTLELGDSALYLCASSLSRGDYGYTFGSGTRLTVV.

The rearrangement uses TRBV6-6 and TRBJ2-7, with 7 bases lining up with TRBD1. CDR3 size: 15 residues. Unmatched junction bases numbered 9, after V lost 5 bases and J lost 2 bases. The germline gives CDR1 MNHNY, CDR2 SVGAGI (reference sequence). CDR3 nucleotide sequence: TGTGCCAGCAGTCCGCACCGGGACAGAGCCTACGAGCAGTACTTC. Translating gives CASSPHRDRAYEQYF.

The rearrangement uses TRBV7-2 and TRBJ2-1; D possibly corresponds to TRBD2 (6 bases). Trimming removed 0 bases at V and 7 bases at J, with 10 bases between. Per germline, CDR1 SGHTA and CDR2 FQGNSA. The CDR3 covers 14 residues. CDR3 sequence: CASSLALGGNEQFF. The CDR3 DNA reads TGTGCCAGCAGCTTAGCACTAGGAGGGAATGAGCAGTTCTTC. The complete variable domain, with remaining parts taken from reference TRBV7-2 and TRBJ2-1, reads GAGVSQSPSNKVTEKGKDVELRCDPISGHTALYWYRQSLGQGLEFLIYFQGNSAPDKSGLPSDRFSAERTGGSVSTLTIQRTQQEDSAVYLCASSLALGGNEQFFGPGTRLTVL.